This is a list of T cell receptor beta chains from one sample in a study of CXCR3-negative and CXCR3-positive naive CD8 T cells. TCRdb re-called the 5' RACE reads; every CDR3 protein appears as one record, without DNA. The listing contains about 120,000 distinct CDR3 sequences. Material: naive CXCR3+ CD8+ T cells from blood. The source is a human donor in good health. Some clones in this sample may be carry-over from other donors' samples. Each CDR3 is given with its conserved first and last residue. The order of the fields is V gene, J gene, CDR3 protein.

TRBV25-1,TRBJ2-1,CASSELWGSDEQFF
TRBV7-6,TRBJ2-7,CASSSNPTDAWGEQYF
TRBV7-9,TRBJ2-7,CASSSGYGGEQYF
TRBV29-1,TRBJ1-1,CSVPGPMNTEAFF
TRBV21-1,TRBJ1-4,CASSKSGQGAANEKLFF
TRBV28,TRBJ2-3,CASSSGMVLGDGHWTDTQYF
TRBV20-1,TRBJ2-7,CSARDMTGSSYEQYF
TRBV4-1,TRBJ2-2,CASSQVPSSGELFF
TRBV9,TRBJ2-3,CASSAHSGGTDTQYF
TRBV23-1,TRBJ2-1,CASRDRGRTPGTSGRTNEQFF
TRBV10-3,TRBJ2-1,CAISESQEVYSNEQFF
TRBV20-1,TRBJ2-7,CSAWTSVTYEQYF
TRBV7-9,TRBJ2-1,CASSLDWGYYNEQFF
TRBV28,TRBJ2-7,CASSFARLGQGSYEQYF
TRBV7-6,TRBJ2-7,CASSLGLAGDTYEQYF
TRBV14,TRBJ1-3,CASSQGLGAYSGNTIYF
TRBV14,TRBJ2-7,CASSHGLAYEQYF
TRBV7-3,TRBJ1-2,CASSPTGSLDYGYTF
TRBV5-5,TRBJ2-7,CASSLLASYPSAYEQYF
TRBV12-3/TRBV12-4,TRBJ1-2,CASSDDRENGNYGYTF
TRBV28,TRBJ1-5,CASSLWQGTGVNQPQHF
TRBV7-9,TRBJ2-3,CASSKSGSSTDTQYF
TRBV7-9,TRBJ1-1,CASSLEGQGGTEAFF
TRBV7-9,TRBJ2-7,CASSSGRLPYEQYF
TRBV25-1,TRBJ2-3,CASSEFLSGRPVDTQYF
TRBV4-1,TRBJ2-1,CASSWAVGAYNEQFF
TRBV7-9,TRBJ2-1,CASSLTGGQEEQFF
TRBV28,TRBJ2-7,CASSPLTGPGYEQYF
TRBV12-3/TRBV12-4,TRBJ2-6,CASRPLKGGSGANVLTF